This T cell receptor (beta chain) comes out of a study of response to subunit inactivated influenza vaccine. Regarding the study as a whole: Only a handful of new T cells, the authors suggested, are recruited with each seasonal influenza vaccination.

Details on this clonotype: Antigen: not known.

TCRdb processed the RT-PCR reads anew with MiXCR; each CDR3 protein has one entry. Here the sample spans 630,000 or so distinct CDR3 sequences, around a sixth being singletons. Germline V gene sequence: CDR1 LNHDA, CDR2 SQIVND (reference sequence). Trimming pared 10 bases from V and 5 bases from J, leaving 12 bases between. The CDR3 spans 11 residues. This chain connects TRBV19 to TRBJ2-7; D is possibly TRBD1 (5 bases). The receptor was isolated from a man aged 50 or older who received an inactivated influenza vaccine. The source material was PBMCs from blood, sampled about 11 days after vaccination. This CDR3 is CATRQSHEQYF. The CDR3 DNA sequence: TGTGCCACCAGACAGAGTCACGAGCAGTACTTC.